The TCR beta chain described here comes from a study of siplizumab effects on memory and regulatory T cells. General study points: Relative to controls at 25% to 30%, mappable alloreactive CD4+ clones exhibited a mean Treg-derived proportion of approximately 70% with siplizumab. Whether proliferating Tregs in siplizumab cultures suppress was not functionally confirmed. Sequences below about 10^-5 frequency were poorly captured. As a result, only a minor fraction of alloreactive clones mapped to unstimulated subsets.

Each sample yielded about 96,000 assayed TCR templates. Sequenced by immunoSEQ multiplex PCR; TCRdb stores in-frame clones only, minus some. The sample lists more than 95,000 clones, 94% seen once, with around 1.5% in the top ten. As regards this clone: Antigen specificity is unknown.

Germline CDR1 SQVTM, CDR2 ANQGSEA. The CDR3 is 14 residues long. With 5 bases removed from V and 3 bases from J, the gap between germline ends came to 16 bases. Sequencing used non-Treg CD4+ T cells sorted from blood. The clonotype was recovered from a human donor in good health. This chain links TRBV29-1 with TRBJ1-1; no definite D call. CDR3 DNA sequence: TGCAGCGTTTCCCGTCTACGCGCGGACACTGAAGCTTTCTTT. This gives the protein CSVSRLRADTEAFF.